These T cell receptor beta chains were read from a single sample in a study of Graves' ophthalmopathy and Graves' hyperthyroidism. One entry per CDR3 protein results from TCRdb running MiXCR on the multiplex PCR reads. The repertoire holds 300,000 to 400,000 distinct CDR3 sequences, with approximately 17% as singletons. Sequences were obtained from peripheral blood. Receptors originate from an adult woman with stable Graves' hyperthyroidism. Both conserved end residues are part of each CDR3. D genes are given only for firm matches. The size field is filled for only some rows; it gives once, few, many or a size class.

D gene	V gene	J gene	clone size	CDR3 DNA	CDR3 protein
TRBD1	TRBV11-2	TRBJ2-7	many	TGTGCCAGCAGCTTAGATCAAGGGACAGGGGTCTACGAGCAGTACTTC	CASSLDQGTGVYEQYF
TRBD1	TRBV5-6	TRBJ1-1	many	TGTGCCAGCAGCTTGGCCGGGACAGGGCCGGGGACTGAAGCTTTCTTT	CASSLAGTGPGTEAFF
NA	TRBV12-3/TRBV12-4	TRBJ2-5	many	TGTGCCAGCAGTCAGGGGCTAGAAGAGACCCAGTACTTC	CASSQGLEETQYF
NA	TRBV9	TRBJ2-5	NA	TGTGCCAGCAGCGTAAATCCCACAGCAGAGACCCAGTACTTC	CASSVNPTAETQYF
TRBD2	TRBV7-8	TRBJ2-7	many	TGTGCCAGCAGCCAACTAGCGGGAGTGGGCGAGCAGTACTTC	CASSQLAGVGEQYF
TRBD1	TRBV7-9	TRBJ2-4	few	TGTGCCAGCAGCGGGCGGACAGGGCGGGCCAAAAACATTCAGTACTTC	CASSGRTGRAKNIQYF
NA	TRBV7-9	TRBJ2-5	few	TGTGTCAGCAGCTTACTGGGGGGACGGGAGACCCAGTACTTC	CVSSLLGGRETQYF
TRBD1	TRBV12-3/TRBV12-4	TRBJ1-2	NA	TGTGCCAGCAGTTTAGACAGGGGCTACGGAGGGTATGGCTACACCTTC	CASSLDRGYGGYGYTF
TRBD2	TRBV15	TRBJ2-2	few	TGTGCCACCAGCGATGGGACTAGCGGGAGAGTCACCGGGGAGCTGTTTTTT	CATSDGTSGRVTGELFF
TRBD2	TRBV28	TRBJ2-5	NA	TGTGCCAGCAGGACTAGCGGGGCCCGAAAGATTCAAGAGACCCAGTACTTC	CASRTSGARKIQETQYF
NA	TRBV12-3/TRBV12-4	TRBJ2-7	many	TGTGCCAGCAGCATTAGGGCAACCGACGAGCAGTACTTC	CASSIRATDEQYF
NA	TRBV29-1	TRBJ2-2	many	TGCAGCATTCGGACAGCGAACACCGGGGAGCTGTTTTTT	CSIRTANTGELFF
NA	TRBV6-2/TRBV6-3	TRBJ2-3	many	TGTGCCAGCAGTTACTCGACTAGCACAGATACGCAGTATTTT	CASSYSTSTDTQYF
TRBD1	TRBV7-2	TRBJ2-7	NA	TGTGCCAGCAGCCGAGACGGACAGGGACGCGAGCAGTACTTC	CASSRDGQGREQYF
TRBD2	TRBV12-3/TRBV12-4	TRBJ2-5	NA	TGTGCCAGCAGTGGGCTAGCGGGGCCAGAGACCCAGTACTTC	CASSGLAGPETQYF
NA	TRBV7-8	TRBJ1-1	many	TGTGCCAGCAGCCATGACGGGAGCACTGAAGCTTTCTTT	CASSHDGSTEAFF
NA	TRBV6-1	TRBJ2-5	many	TGTGCCAGCAGTGAGGAGCGCCGCGAGACCCAGTACTTC	CASSEERRETQYF
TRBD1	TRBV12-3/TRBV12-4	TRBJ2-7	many	TGTGCCAGCAGCCACGGGGGACAGGGGACTTACGAGCAGTACTTC	CASSHGGQGTYEQYF
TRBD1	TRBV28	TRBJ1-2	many	TGTGCCAGCAGTTCTGGACAGGGCTTCCCCAATGGCTACACCTTC	CASSSGQGFPNGYTF
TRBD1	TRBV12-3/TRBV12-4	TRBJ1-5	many	TGTGCCAGCACCCTAAGGGACAGGGGAAGCAATCAGCCCCAGCATTTT	CASTLRDRGSNQPQHF
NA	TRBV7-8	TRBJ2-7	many	TGTGCCAGCAGCTTAGTCCCGACAGCCTCCTACGAGCAGTACTTC	CASSLVPTASYEQYF
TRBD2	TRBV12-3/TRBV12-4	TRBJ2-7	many	TGTGCCAGCAGTTTAGGCTGGACTAGCCAGAGCTCCTACGAGCAGTACTTC	CASSLGWTSQSSYEQYF
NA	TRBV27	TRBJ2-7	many	TGTGCCAGCAGTCCAACCCCCTACGAGCAGTACTTC	CASSPTPYEQYF
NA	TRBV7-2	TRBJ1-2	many	TGTGCCAGCAGCTTAAAAGGGATCTATGGCTACACCTTC	CASSLKGIYGYTF
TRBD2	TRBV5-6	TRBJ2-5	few	TGTGCCAGCAGCTTGGGGACTAGCGGGAGGCTGCGTTTGCCCCAGTACTTC	CASSLGTSGRLRLPQYF
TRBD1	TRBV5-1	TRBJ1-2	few	TGCGCCAGCAGCCCGGAAGGGACAGGGGAATTGAATGGCTACACCTTC	CASSPEGTGELNGYTF
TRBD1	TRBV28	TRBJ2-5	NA	TGTGCCAGCAGTTCCACAGGGGGCATGGAGACCCAGTACTTC	CASSSTGGMETQYF
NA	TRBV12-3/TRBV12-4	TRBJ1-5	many	TGTGCCAGCAGTCACAGGGTGTTGGGCAATCAGCCCCAGCATTTT	CASSHRVLGNQPQHF
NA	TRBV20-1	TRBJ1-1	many	TGCAGTGCTAGCTGGCAGTACACTGAAGCTTTCTTT	CSASWQYTEAFF
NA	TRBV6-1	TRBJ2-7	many	TGTGCCAGCAGTGGGGACGCCTACGAGCAGTACTTC	CASSGDAYEQYF
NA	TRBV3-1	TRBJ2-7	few	TGTGCCAGCACTAGCGCAGTCTCCTACGAGCAGTACTTC	CASTSAVSYEQYF
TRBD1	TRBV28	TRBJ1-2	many	TGTGCCGGCAGTTGGGAAACAGGGGTCGGCTACACCTTC	CAGSWETGVGYTF
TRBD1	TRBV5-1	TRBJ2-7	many	TGCGCCAGCAGCGACCCCGGGACAGGGTTTTACGAGCAGTACTTC	CASSDPGTGFYEQYF
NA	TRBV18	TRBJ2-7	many	TGTGCCAGCTCACCTCAGGGGGGCGGCGAGCAGTACTTC	CASSPQGGGEQYF
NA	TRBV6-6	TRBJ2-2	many	TGTGCCAGCAGGAGAGACCGTGGTTTGACCGGGGAGCTGTTTTTT	CASRRDRGLTGELFF
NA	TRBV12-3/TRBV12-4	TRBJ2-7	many	TGTGCCAGCAGTTTACAACAGGGACCCTACGAGCAGTACTTC	CASSLQQGPYEQYF
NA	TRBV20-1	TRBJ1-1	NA	TGCAGTGCTAGGAGGCAGGGGAACACTGAAGCTTTCTTT	CSARRQGNTEAFF
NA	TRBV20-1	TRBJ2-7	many	TGCAGTGCCGTTCCTAGTATGGGTTACGAGCAGTACTTC	CSAVPSMGYEQYF
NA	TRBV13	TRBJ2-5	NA	TGTGCCAGCAGCTTAGAATCCCTGGGGCAAGAGACCCAGTACTTC	CASSLESLGQETQYF
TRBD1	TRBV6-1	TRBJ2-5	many	TGTGCCAGCAGTGAGATTCAGGGGGTATTAGAAGAGACCCAGTACTTC	CASSEIQGVLEETQYF
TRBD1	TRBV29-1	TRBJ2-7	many	TGCAGCGTAGGGACAGGGACCGAGCAGTACTTC	CSVGTGTEQYF
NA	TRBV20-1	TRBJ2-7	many	TGCAGTGCTAGGGACAGAGCCTACGAGCAGTACTTC	CSARDRAYEQYF
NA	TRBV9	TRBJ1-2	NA	TGTGCCAGCAGCGTAGACAGTTTTTATGGCTACACCTTC	CASSVDSFYGYTF
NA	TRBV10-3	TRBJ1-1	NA	TGTGCCACCCTACTACGGCGGGGATGGAACACTGAAGCTTTCTTT	CATLLRRGWNTEAFF
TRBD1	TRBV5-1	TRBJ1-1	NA	TGCGCCAGCAGCTCGCTCCGGATGACAGGGACTGAAGCTTTCTTT	CASSSLRMTGTEAFF
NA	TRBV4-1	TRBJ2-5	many	TGCGCCAGCAGCCATACACGACGGCGGGGAGAGACCCAGTACTTC	CASSHTRRRGETQYF
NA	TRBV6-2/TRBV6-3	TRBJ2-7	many	TGTGCCAGCATTAGGGACGGGACGGGTGACTACGAGCAGTACTTC	CASIRDGTGDYEQYF
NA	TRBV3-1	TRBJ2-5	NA	TGTGCCAGCAGCCCCCTCGGGGCAACGGCTCAAGAGACCCAGTACTTC	CASSPLGATAQETQYF
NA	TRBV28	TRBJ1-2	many	TGTGCCAGCAGTCCCTACGTGGGGGGAAGTGGCTACACCTTC	CASSPYVGGSGYTF
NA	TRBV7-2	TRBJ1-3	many	TGTGCCAGCAGCTTTAAGGATGGAAACACCATATATTTT	CASSFKDGNTIYF
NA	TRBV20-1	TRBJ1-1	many	TGCAGTGCTAGAGAAGACAGGCTTATCATGAACACTGAAGCTTTCTTT	CSAREDRLIMNTEAFF
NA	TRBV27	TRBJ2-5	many	TGTGCCAGCACAGGGGGAGGGCGAGAGACCCAGTACTTC	CASTGGGRETQYF
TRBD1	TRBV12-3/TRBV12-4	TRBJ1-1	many	TGTGCCAGCAGAACCGGGACAGAGAGGTTCACTGAAGCTTTCTTT	CASRTGTERFTEAFF
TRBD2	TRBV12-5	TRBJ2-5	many	TGTGCTAGTGGTTTGGTACCCAAACCAGCGGGAGGGCCCTCTGGGCAAGAGACCCAGTACTTC	CASGLVPKPAGGPSGQETQYF